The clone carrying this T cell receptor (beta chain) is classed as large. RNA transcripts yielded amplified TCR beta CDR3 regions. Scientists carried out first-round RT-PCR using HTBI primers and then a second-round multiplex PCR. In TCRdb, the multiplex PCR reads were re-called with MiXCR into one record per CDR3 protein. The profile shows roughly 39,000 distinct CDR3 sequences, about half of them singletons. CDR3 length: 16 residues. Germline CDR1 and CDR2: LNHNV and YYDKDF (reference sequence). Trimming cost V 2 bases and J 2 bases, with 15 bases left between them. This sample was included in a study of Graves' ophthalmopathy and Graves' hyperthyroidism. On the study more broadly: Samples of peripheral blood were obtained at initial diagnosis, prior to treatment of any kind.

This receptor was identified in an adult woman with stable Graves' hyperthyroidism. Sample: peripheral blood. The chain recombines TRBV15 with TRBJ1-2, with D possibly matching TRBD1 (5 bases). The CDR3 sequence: CATSRPSGLQNYGYTF. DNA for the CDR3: TGTGCCACCAGCAGACCGTCGGGACTCCAGAACTATGGCTACACCTTC.